A selection of T cell receptor beta chains follows, all from one sample in a study of CD8 T cells in Susac syndrome. TCRdb redid the calling of the immunoSEQ multiplex PCR reads with MiXCR, one entry per CDR3 protein. The sample has tens of thousands of distinct CDR3 sequences, about 93% seen once. The sequenced sample consisted of CD4+ T cells from PBMCs. The receptors here all came from a human donor with Susac syndrome. The CDR3 runs from the conserved cysteine through the conserved F or W. The order of the fields is V gene, J gene, D gene, clone size, CDR3 protein, CDR3 DNA. The D gene is left open where the match is weak. A clone size is listed for some rows: how often the clone was seen (once, few, many), or a class if it is expanded.

>TRBV5-1|TRBJ1-5|-|-
CASSFTVNQPQHF
TGCGCCAGCAGCTTTACAGTTAATCAGCCCCAGCATTTT
>TRBV3-1|TRBJ1-6|-|-
CASSQGTGIVLHF
TGTGCCAGCAGCCAAGGAACAGGGATTGTCCTACACTTT
>TRBV7-9|TRBJ2-2|-|-
CASSLTVQELFF
TGTGCCAGCAGCCTAACAGTACAGGAGCTGTTTTTT
>TRBV12-3/TRBV12-4|TRBJ1-5|TRBD1|once
CASSSTGNNQPQHF
TGTGCCAGCAGTTCGACAGGGAACAATCAGCCCCAGCATTTT
>TRBV6-1|TRBJ2-5|TRBD2|-
CASSLTGLAGQETQYF
TGTGCCAGCAGTCTCACGGGACTAGCGGGGCAAGAGACCCAGTACTTC
>TRBV3-1|TRBJ2-4|-|-
CASSQGTTKNIQYF
TGTGCCAGCAGCCAAGGGACTACTAAAAACATTCAGTACTTC
>TRBV30|TRBJ1-2|-|-
CALSTGTNYGYTF
TGTGCCTTATCCACAGGGACTAACTATGGCTACACCTTC
>TRBV4-1|TRBJ2-5|TRBD1|-
CASSQHGTGDFQVATQYF
TGCGCCAGCAGCCAACATGGGACAGGGGACTTTCAGGTGGCGACCCAGTACTTC
>TRBV7-9|TRBJ2-1|-|-
CASSSIAATRRQFF
TGTGCCAGCAGCTCCATCGCAGCTACCCGCAGGCAGTTCTTC
>TRBV7-2|TRBJ2-2|-|-
CASSSLGRAGELFF
TGTGCCAGCAGCTCGCTGGGACGAGCCGGGGAGCTGTTTTTT
>TRBV29-1|TRBJ2-1|-|-
CSSSGLYNEQFF
TGCAGCTCGAGCGGGCTTTACAATGAGCAGTTCTTC
>TRBV5-4|TRBJ2-6|TRBD1|-
CASIAGQGSSGANVLTF
TGTGCCAGCATTGCTGGACAGGGGAGCTCTGGGGCCAACGTCCTGACTTTC
>TRBV6-2/TRBV6-3|TRBJ2-3|-|-
CASRTDEADTQYF
TGTGCCAGCAGGACGGACGAGGCAGATACGCAGTATTTT
>TRBV28|TRBJ2-5|-|-
CASTFQETQYF
TGTGCCAGCACCTTCCAAGAGACCCAGTACTTC
>TRBV4-1|TRBJ1-5|-|-
CASAMGQGSFLQPQHF
TGCGCCAGCGCCATGGGGCAGGGTAGTTTTCTACAGCCCCAGCATTTT
>TRBV12-3/TRBV12-4|TRBJ1-5|TRBD1|-
CASSTDRGQPQHF
TGTGCCAGCAGTACGGACAGGGGTCAGCCCCAGCATTTT
>TRBV12-3/TRBV12-4|TRBJ2-5|-|-
CASSEGGMVETQYF
TGTGCCAGCAGTGAAGGGGGGATGGTGGAGACCCAGTACTTC